The 20 T cell receptor beta chains given below trace back to one sample, sequenced in a study of blood T cells in healthy people across ages. For the second PCR, which ran for about 7 to 11 cycles, a sample-barcoded 5' primer and a J-beta primer mix were used. TCRdb reprocessed the 5' RACE reads with MiXCR, giving one entry per CDR3 protein. The table shows some 1.6 million distinct CDR3 sequences, with about 35% occurring only once. Source material: blood. The receptors originated from a woman under 40 in good health.

This clonotype was seen only a few times. This chain uses TRBV12-3 or TRBV12-4 with TRBJ2-5; TRBD1 matches 9 bases. The length of the CDR3 is 15 residues. V lost 5 bases and J lost 2; bases outside the gene matches: 6. CDR3 sequence: CASSPYRGRQETQYF. The CDR3 DNA reads TGTGCCAGCAGTCCGTACAGGGGGCGGCAAGAGACCCAGTACTTC.

This chain uses TRBV27 with TRBJ2-4, with a weak D call TRBD1 (6 bases). Germline V gene lookup returns CDR1 MNHEY and CDR2 SMNVEV (reference sequence). The V gene lost 3 bases and the J gene lost 3 bases, with 9 bases spanning the gap. The CDR3 runs 14 residues. Here the CDR3 DNA reads TGTGCCAGCAGTTTCACAGGGAGCAAAAACATTCAGTACTTC. Protein sequence: CASSFTGSKNIQYF.

The V and J genes are TRBV29-1 and TRBJ2-1; 10 bases are shared with TRBD1. The V gene end was trimmed by 7 bases and the J gene end by 9 bases; junction bases not matched to a gene: 6. The germline CDR1 and CDR2 sequences are SQVTM and ANQGSEA. The CDR3 contains 12 residues. Here the CDR3 DNA reads TGCAGCGCCGACAGGGGGCTGAGTGAGCAGTTCTTC. Its protein product is CSADRGLSEQFF.

J is TRBJ1-2 and V is TRBV3-1; weak D call: TRBD1 (5 bases). Germline values: CDR1 LGHDT, CDR2 YNNKEL (reference sequence). The V end was cut by 0 bases, the J end by 9 bases, with 20 bases between. The CDR3 runs 16 residues. The chain's CDR3 is CASSQDQQGPSNSYTF. CDR3 in DNA: TGTGCCAGCAGCCAAGATCAGCAGGGCCCATCTAATAGCTACACCTTC.

Here the CDR3 DNA reads TGTGCCAGCAGTTACTCGAGCCAGGGATCCGAGCAGTACTTC. Protein product: CASSYSSQGSEQYF. This rearrangement joins TRBV6-2 or TRBV6-3 to TRBJ2-7; D perhaps matches TRBD1 (5 bases). CDR1 is MNHEY, CDR2 SVGEGT, per germline. Trimming took 0 bases from V and 6 from J, leaving 12 bases between them. This CDR3 comprises 14 residues.

This clonotype was seen repeatedly, ten times or more. J is TRBJ2-7 and V is TRBV5-1; D gene unclear. This CDR3 contains 15 residues. Germline V gene sequence: CDR1 SGHRS, CDR2 YFSETQ. Trimming pared 0 bases from V and 2 bases from J, leaving 12 bases between. The CDR3 bases are TGCGCCAGCAGCTTGGCCGATCTGGGCGCCTACGAGCAGTACTTC. This encodes CASSLADLGAYEQYF.

The CDR3 sequence: CASTWGERSYNEQFF. The CDR3 DNA reads as TGTGCCAGCACCTGGGGTGAGCGGTCCTACAATGAGCAGTTCTTC. The chain joins TRBV12-3 or TRBV12-4 to TRBJ2-1, with a possible D match to TRBD2 (5 bases). V shed 7 bases and J shed 1 base, with 14 bases lying between them. The CDR3 has 15 amino acids.

This clonotype was seen repeatedly, ten times or more. The V and J genes are TRBV4-1 and TRBJ2-5; D may correspond to TRBD1 or TRBD2 (6 bases each). Germline-derived CDR1 and CDR2 are MGHRA and YSYEKL. CDR3 length equals 15 residues. V gave up 3 bases and J gave up 4 bases, with 15 bases separating them. CDR3 coding DNA: TGCGCCAGCAGCCACCCCCCGGGGGCTGGAGAGACCCAGTACTTC. Its protein is CASSHPPGAGETQYF.

This sequence joins TRBV3-1 and TRBJ2-1; 9 bases align to TRBD2. Germline V gene data show CDR1 as LGHDT and CDR2 as YNNKEL (reference sequence). CDR3 size: 15 residues. Germline trimming cut 0 bases from V and 6 bases from J; bases unmatched to any gene: 3. CDR3 in DNA: TGTGCCAGCAGCCAAGAACGTAGCGGGAGCAATGAGCAGTTCTTC. This encodes CASSQERSGSNEQFF.

The chain joins TRBV3-1 to TRBJ1-6; the match to TRBD1 covers 7 bases. The ends lost 1 base at V and 7 bases at J; junction bases unmatched: 7. This CDR3 comprises 16 residues. Germline CDR1 and CDR2: LGHDT and YNNKEL (reference sequence). In DNA, the CDR3 is TGTGCCAGCAGCCAAGTAGGGACGACAGGGAATTCACCCCTCCACTTT. It codes for CASSQVGTTGNSPLHF.

This clonotype was detected a few times. A much more abundant neighbour one base away suggests this may be a read error. The J gene is TRBJ2-1, the V gene TRBV30; the D is unclear. The CDR3 contains 12 residues. The ends were cut back, 2 bases at V and 10 bases at J, with 12 bases in the middle. Germline lookup yields CDR1 GTSNPN and CDR2 SVGIG (reference sequence). CDR3 nucleotides: TGTGCCTGGAGTCTGTCCCTGGGGGAGCAGTTCTTC. Amino acids: CAWSLSLGEQFF. Combining the CDR3 with reference TRBV30 and TRBJ2-1 gives the whole variable domain SQTIHQWPATLVQPVGSPLSLECTVEGTSNPNLYWYRQAAGRGLQLLFYSVGIGQISSEVPQNLSASRPQDRQFILSSKKLLLSDSGFYLCAWSLSLGEQFFGPGTRLTVL.

The chain carries TRBV11-2 and TRBJ2-1, with unresolved D. Trimming pared 6 bases from V and 2 bases from J, leaving 17 bases between. Germline CDR1 is SGHAT and CDR2 is FQNNGV. The CDR3 consists of 16 residues. CDR3 sequence: CASSLETLVTYNEQFF. Written as DNA, the CDR3 is TGTGCCAGCAGTCTGGAGACGCTAGTCACCTACAATGAGCAGTTCTTC.

Regarding this clonotype: A much larger clone is a single base away; this may be a read error. The chain employs TRBV9 and TRBJ2-7, with TRBD1 matching 8 bases. The CDR3 consists of 14 residues. CDR1 is SGDLS, CDR2 YYNGEE, per germline. Written as DNA, the CDR3 is TGTGCCAGCAGCCCCCGGACAGGGATGGACGAGCAGGACTTC. This codes for CASSPRTGMDEQDF.

This clonotype was observed a handful of times. V and J are TRBV9 and TRBJ2-3, with no clear D. The CDR3 is 15 amino acids. Deletions cut 0 bases from V and 2 bases from J, with 10 bases between. CDR1 SGDLS and CDR2 YYNGEE come from the germline V gene. CDR3 DNA sequence: TGTGCCAGCAGCGTAGCCCTTCGCCCCACAGATACGCAGTATTTT. Amino acids: CASSVALRPTDTQYF.

This chain joins TRBV25-1 and TRBJ2-3; TRBD1 might be the D (6 bases). This CDR3 has 15 amino acids. Trimming shortened V by 6 bases and J by 2 bases, and 15 bases separated the two germline ends. Looked up from germline, CDR1 is MGHDK and CDR2 is SYGVNS. The CDR3 sequence is CASSRGGAYTDTQYF. The CDR3 coding sequence is TGTGCCAGCAGCAGAGGGGGAGCGTACACAGATACGCAGTATTTT.

A few counts support this clonotype. This chain links TRBV9 with TRBJ1-2; 7 bases align to TRBD1. Germline assignment: CDR1 SGDLS and CDR2 YYNGEE. The CDR3 runs to 13 residues. Trimming took 5 bases from V and 6 from J; bases not matched to a gene: 7. In DNA, the CDR3 is TGTGCCAGCAGAACAGGGGAAGGTCATGGCTACACCTTC. As protein: CASRTGEGHGYTF.

This clonotype was seen ten or more times. J is TRBJ2-1 and V is TRBV29-1; possible D gene TRBD1, 6 bases. This CDR3 contains 13 residues. V lost 4 bases to trimming and J lost 7 bases, with 14 bases between them. CDR1 SQVTM and CDR2 ANQGSEA come from the germline V gene. The CDR3 bases are TGCAGCGTTGTGGGGGCAGGTTGGAATGAGCAGTTCTTC. It encodes CSVVGAGWNEQFF.

This clonotype was seen a few times. This chain uses TRBV5-1 with TRBJ2-1, with 8 bases fitting TRBD2. Losses at the gene ends were 0 bases for V and 4 bases for J; bases not matched to a gene: 9. This CDR3 is built from 17 residues. CDR1 is SGHRS and CDR2 is YFSETQ in the germline V gene. The DNA for the CDR3 is TGCGCCAGCAGCTTGGGGTCCACGGCTAGCGGGTACAATGAGCAGTTCTTC. It specifies CASSLGSTASGYNEQFF.

The chain employs TRBV15 and TRBJ2-3; 9 nucleotides line up with TRBD2. The germline CDR1 and CDR2 sequences are LNHNV and YYDKDF (reference sequence). The CDR3 covers 16 residues. The V segment lost 3 bases and the J segment 3 bases; nucleotides outside the gene matches: 7. This CDR3 reads CATSSSGTSKTDTQYF. The DNA for the CDR3 is TGTGCCACCAGCAGTTCGGGGACTAGCAAAACAGATACGCAGTATTTT.

The gene calls are TRBV15 and TRBJ2-5, with 10 nucleotides matching TRBD2. Germline-derived CDR1 and CDR2 are LNHNV and YYDKDF (reference sequence). The length of the CDR3 is 15 residues. V lost 5 bases to trimming and J lost 9 bases; unmatched junction nucleotides: 12. The CDR3 DNA is TGTGCCACCAGCCCCCGTTTCGGGCTAGCGGGGGCCCAGTACTTC. Translation: CATSPRFGLAGAQYF.